This T cell receptor (beta chain) was documented in a study of T cells in Graves' hyperthyroidism and ophthalmopathy. The study defined stable Graves' hyperthyroidism as no ophthalmopathy progression within 18 months. The study based diagnoses on clinical symptoms, serum thyroxine and TRAb, thyroid ultrasound and orbital computed tomography. Isolation of PBMCs was performed on about 10 ml fresh peripheral blood. V gave up 5 bases and J gave up 1 base; unmatched junction bases: 4. The CDR3 has 14 residues. Germline assignment: CDR1 ENHRY and CDR2 SYGVKD. TCR beta CDR3 sequences were amplified from RNA transcripts. HTBI primers were employed in a first-round RT-PCR of the TCR CDR3. TCRdb reprocessed the multiplex PCR reads with MiXCR, giving one entry per CDR3 protein. The profile shows approximately 560,000 distinct CDR3 sequences, approximately 15% of them singletons.

The clonotype originates from a woman aged 30 to 39 with Graves' hyperthyroidism. V and J are TRBV10-3 and TRBJ2-7; 8 bases agree with TRBD1. The specimen was blood. The CDR3 loop reads CAISRTGRSYEQYF. CDR3 nucleotide sequence: TGTGCCATCAGTAGGACAGGGAGATCCTACGAGCAGTACTTC.